This T cell receptor beta chain stems from a study of cytomegalovirus exposure and HLA in healthy donors. Study outcomes and limitations: An observed cluster of highly shared sequence variants was recorded as a likely sequencing artifact. The classifier, whose performance was assessed in both the original and validation cohorts, reportedly diagnosed cytomegalovirus status with high specificity and sensitivity.

PCR used 60 Vbeta primers and 13 Jbeta primers. The protocol was immunoSEQ multiplex PCR, while the TCRdb copy is restricted to in-frame clones and leaves out a portion. In all, the sample yields some 21,000 clones. Regarding this clone: Its antigen is as yet unknown.

Whereas donors were nominally healthy upon sampling, unrecorded immune exposures were probable. The CDR3 is 13 amino acids. Germline assignment: CDR1 SGHTA and CDR2 FQGNSA. The trim removed 5 bases at V and 8 bases at J, leaving 8 bases unmatched. This chain links TRBV7-2 with TRBJ1-2; 7 bases agree with TRBD1. Sequenced sample: PBMCs. The source is a man in his 60s in good health and CMV-seropositive. The chain's CDR3 is CASSQQGIGGYTF. The CDR3 DNA reads as TGTGCCAGCAGCCAACAGGGGATCGGCGGCTACACCTTC.